The rows below give T cell receptor beta chains drawn from one sample of a study of cytomegalovirus exposure and HLA in healthy donors. TCRdb's copy holds only in-frame clones and misses some; the assay was immunoSEQ multiplex PCR. The sample yields about 35,000 clones, 80% seen once. Material: PBMCs. These receptors came from a male donor in good health and CMV-seronegative. The CDR3 runs from the conserved cysteine through the conserved F or W. The order of the fields is V gene, D gene, J gene, clone size, CDR3 DNA, CDR3 protein. A D gene is named only where the DNA matches it firmly. The size of a clone is reported for some rows only, either as once, few or many, or as a class for expanded clones.

TRBV6-1	.	TRBJ2-4	.	TGTGCCAGCACCCCCCCATTCCCCCAAAACATTCAGTACTTC	CASTPPFPQNIQYF
TRBV30	TRBD2	TRBJ2-5	.	TGTGCCTGGAGCCACCAAGGGGAGGGACAAGAGACCCAGTACTTC	CAWSHQGEGQETQYF
TRBV6-1	.	TRBJ1-1	.	TGTGCCAGCAGGAGGGACACTGAAGCTTTCTTT	CASRRDTEAFF
TRBV29-1	TRBD1	TRBJ1-1	.	TGCAGCGCCAGACTCCGGGACAGGGGAAACACTGAAGCTTTCTTT	CSARLRDRGNTEAFF
TRBV4-1	.	TRBJ1-2	.	TGCGCCAGCAGCCAAGATCGAGGGCGGAGTGAGGGCTACACCTTC	CASSQDRGRSEGYTF
TRBV7-8	.	TRBJ1-2	.	TGTGCCAGCAGCTTAGAGGGGACAATCTATGGCTACACCTTC	CASSLEGTIYGYTF
TRBV19	.	TRBJ1-5	few	TGTGCCAGTAGCCTCATCCGAGCAACAGATAGCAATCAGCCCCAGCATTTT	CASSLIRATDSNQPQHF
TRBV5-6	.	TRBJ1-3	.	TGTGCCAGCAGCTTGCAGTACTCTGGAAACACCATATATTTT	CASSLQYSGNTIYF
TRBV10-3	TRBD1	TRBJ2-2	.	TGTGCCATCAGTGAGGGGAAGGGGGCAGCCGGGGAGCTGTTTTTT	CAISEGKGAAGELFF
TRBV19	TRBD2	TRBJ2-3	.	TGTGCCAGTAGTATACTAGCGGGAGGCACAGATACGCAGTATTTT	CASSILAGGTDTQYF
TRBV5-6	TRBD1	TRBJ1-1	.	TGTGCCAGCAGCCACGGGACAGCAGAAGCTTTCTTT	CASSHGTAEAFF
TRBV6-6	.	TRBJ2-5	.	TGTGCCAGCAGTTACGCGCAAGGGGCTGAGACCCAGTACTTC	CASSYAQGAETQYF
TRBV10-3	TRBD2	TRBJ2-3	.	TGTGCCATCAGTGAAAGAGCGGGAGGGCCGGGTACGCAGTATTTT	CAISERAGGPGTQYF
TRBV7-2	.	TRBJ2-7	.	TGTGCCAGCAGCTTAGACCTGCCTCCTACCGAGCAGTACTTC	CASSLDLPPTEQYF
TRBV5-1	TRBD1	TRBJ1-1	once	TGCGCCAGCAGCTCGCAGGGGGCGGGCACTGAAGCTTTCTTT	CASSSQGAGTEAFF
TRBV28	TRBD2	TRBJ2-5	.	TGTGCCAGCAGGACTAGCGGGAGAGGACAAGAGACCCAGTACTTC	CASRTSGRGQETQYF
TRBV21-1	.	TRBJ2-5	.	TGTGCCAGCAGCAATGACAAGGAGACCCAGTACTTC	CASSNDKETQYF
TRBV30	.	TRBJ1-1	.	TGTGCCTGGGGCTGGGCACCTCAGGGCACTGAAGCTTTCTTT	CAWGWAPQGTEAFF
TRBV5-6	.	TRBJ1-1	.	TGTGCCAGCAGGTGGGGGGTAAGTACCGACACTGAAGCTTTCTTT	CASRWGVSTDTEAFF
TRBV4-2	.	TRBJ1-6	.	TGTGCCAGCAGCCAAGAGGCCAATTCACCCCTCCACTTT	CASSQEANSPLHF
TRBV6-6	.	TRBJ1-5	.	TGTGCCAGCAGTTTCGGGGGTCATCGGGATCAGCCCCAGCATTTT	CASSFGGHRDQPQHF
TRBV19	.	TRBJ1-3	.	TGTGCCAGTACCGACTATACCTCTGGAAACACCATATATTTT	CASTDYTSGNTIYF
TRBV6-1	.	TRBJ1-4	.	TGTGCCAGCTCGAGACAGTCCCCCCCTGGAAAACTGTTTTTT	CASSRQSPPGKLFF
TRBV19	TRBD1	TRBJ1-1	.	TGTGCCACCGGGGACAGGGGGTTGAACACTGAAGCTTTCTTT	CATGDRGLNTEAFF
TRBV7-9	.	TRBJ2-7	.	TGTGCCAGCAGCTCCACCGACGGGACACCATACGAGCAGTACTTC	CASSSTDGTPYEQYF
TRBV6-1	TRBD1	TRBJ1-6	once	TGTGCCAGCAGTGAAGCCGCGGACAGGGGTAATTCACCCCTCCACTTT	CASSEAADRGNSPLHF
TRBV27	TRBD2	TRBJ2-1	.	TGTGCCAGCAGTCCCCGACTAGCGGGGGGTTACAATGAGCAGTTCTTC	CASSPRLAGGYNEQFF
TRBV5-3	TRBD1	TRBJ1-4	.	TGTGCCAGAAGCCACAACCTCCTCAGGGGGGTATGTGAAAAACTGTTTTTT	CARSHNLLRGVCEKLFF
TRBV28	.	TRBJ1-2	.	TGTGCCAGCAGTGCCGCCCTACGACAGGCTCTTGGGGGCTACACCTTC	CASSAALRQALGGYTF
TRBV29-1	.	TRBJ2-1	.	TGCAGCGGTACAGGGAGCTCCTACAATGAGCAGTTCTTC	CSGTGSSYNEQFF
TRBV6-6	.	TRBJ1-1	.	TGTGCCAGCAGTTACCCGGGTCATGGGTCCGGTGAAGCTTTCTTT	CASSYPGHGSGEAFF
TRBV19	TRBD2	TRBJ2-1	once	TGTGCCAGTAGTATAGGCCCCGGGACTAGCGGGCCCTGGGGTTACAATGAGCAGTTCTTC	CASSIGPGTSGPWGYNEQFF
TRBV5-1	.	TRBJ1-3	.	TGCGCCAGCAGCTTGGAAGGGGGTGGAAACACCATATATTTT	CASSLEGGGNTIYF
TRBV5-1	.	TRBJ2-1	few	TGCGCCAGCAGCTTCGACAGAGTCAGTACCTACAATGAGCAGTTCTTC	CASSFDRVSTYNEQFF
TRBV6-5	TRBD1	TRBJ1-1	.	TGTGCCAGCAGTTACCAGGGACAGATCTCTGAAGCTTTCTTT	CASSYQGQISEAFF
TRBV19	TRBD1	TRBJ1-2	.	TGTGCCAGTAGTATACCCGGGACAGCTAACTATGGCTACACCTTC	CASSIPGTANYGYTF
TRBV5-1	.	TRBJ2-1	.	TGCGCCAGCAGCTTGCTCGCGTCAAGCTCCTACAATGAGCAGTTCTTC	CASSLLASSSYNEQFF
TRBV10-3	.	TRBJ1-2	few	TGTGCCACAAAAGCGGGAACTACTAACTATGGCTACACCTTC	CATKAGTTNYGYTF
TRBV7-6	.	TRBJ1-1	.	TGTGCCAGCAGCTTAGGGGGCTGGAGCACTGAAGCTTTCTTT	CASSLGGWSTEAFF
TRBV6-5	.	TRBJ1-4	.	TGTGCCAGCAGTACGACAGTGGATGAAAAACTGTTTTTT	CASSTTVDEKLFF
TRBV6-5	TRBD1	TRBJ1-6	.	TGTGCCAGCAGTTACTCGAGGGACAGAGGTTCACCCCTCCACTTT	CASSYSRDRGSPLHF
TRBV4-2	TRBD2	TRBJ2-7	.	TGTGCCAGCAGCCCTAGCGGGGACTACGAGCAGTACTTC	CASSPSGDYEQYF
TRBV7-2	TRBD1	TRBJ1-2	.	TGTGCCAGCAGCTCGGGACAGGGGTATGGCTACACCTTC	CASSSGQGYGYTF
TRBV27	TRBD1	TRBJ2-7	.	TGTGCCAGCAGTACACCGGGACAGAGCTCCTACGAGCAGTACTTC	CASSTPGQSSYEQYF
TRBV6-1	.	TRBJ1-1	.	TGTGCCAGCAGTGAGGGGGGGCCGGGCACTGAAGCTTTCTTT	CASSEGGPGTEAFF